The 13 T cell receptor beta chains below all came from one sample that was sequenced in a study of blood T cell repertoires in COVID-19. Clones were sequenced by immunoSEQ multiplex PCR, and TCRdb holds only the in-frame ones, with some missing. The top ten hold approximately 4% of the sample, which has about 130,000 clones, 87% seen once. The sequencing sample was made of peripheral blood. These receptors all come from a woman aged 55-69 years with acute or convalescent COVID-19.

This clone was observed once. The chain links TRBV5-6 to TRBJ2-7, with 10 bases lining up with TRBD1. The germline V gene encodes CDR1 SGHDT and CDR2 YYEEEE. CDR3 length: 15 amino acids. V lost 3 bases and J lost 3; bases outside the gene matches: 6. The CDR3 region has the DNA TGTGCCAGCAGCTCGCCGACAGGGGGCAACTACGAGCAGTACGTC. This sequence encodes CASSSPTGGNYEQYV.

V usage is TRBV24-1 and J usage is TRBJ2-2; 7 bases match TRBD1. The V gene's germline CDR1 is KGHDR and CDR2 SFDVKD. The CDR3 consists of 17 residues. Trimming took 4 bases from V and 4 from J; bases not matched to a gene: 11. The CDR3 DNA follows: TGTGCCACCAGTGACTTTAGGGGGCTAATTTCCACCGGGGAGCTGTTTTTT. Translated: CATSDFRGLISTGELFF.

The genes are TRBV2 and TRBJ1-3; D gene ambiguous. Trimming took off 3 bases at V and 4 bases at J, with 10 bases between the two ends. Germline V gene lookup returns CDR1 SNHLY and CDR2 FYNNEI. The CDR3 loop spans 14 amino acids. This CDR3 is CASSESARGNTIYF. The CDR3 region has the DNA TGTGCCAGCAGTGAGAGTGCTAGGGGAAACACCATATATTTT.

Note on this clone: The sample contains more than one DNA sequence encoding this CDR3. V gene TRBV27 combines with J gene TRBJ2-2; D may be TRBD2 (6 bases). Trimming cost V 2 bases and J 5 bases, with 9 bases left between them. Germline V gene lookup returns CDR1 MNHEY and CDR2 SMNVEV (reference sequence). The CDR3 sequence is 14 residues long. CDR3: CASSLRRGTGELFF. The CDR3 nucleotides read TGTGCCAGCAGTTTAAGGAGGGGAACCGGGGAGCTGTTTTTT.

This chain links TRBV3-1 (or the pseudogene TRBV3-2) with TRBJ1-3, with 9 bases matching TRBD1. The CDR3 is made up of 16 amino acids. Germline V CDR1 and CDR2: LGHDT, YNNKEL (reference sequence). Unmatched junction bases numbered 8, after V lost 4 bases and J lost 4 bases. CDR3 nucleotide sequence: TGTGCCAGCAGCCGCGCCGGGACAGGGTCCGGAAACACCATATATTTT. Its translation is CASSRAGTGSGNTIYF.

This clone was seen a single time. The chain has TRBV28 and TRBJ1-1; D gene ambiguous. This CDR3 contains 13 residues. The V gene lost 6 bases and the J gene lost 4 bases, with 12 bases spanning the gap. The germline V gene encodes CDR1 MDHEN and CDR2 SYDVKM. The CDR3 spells CASRHPEVTEAFF. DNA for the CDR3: TGTGCCAGCAGGCACCCGGAGGTCACTGAAGCTTTCTTT. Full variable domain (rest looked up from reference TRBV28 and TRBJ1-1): DVKVTQSSRYLVKRTGEKVFLECVQDMDHENMFWYRQDPGLGLRLIYFSYDVKMKEKGDIPEGYSVSREKKERFSLILESASTNQTSMYLCASRHPEVTEAFFGQGTRLTVV.

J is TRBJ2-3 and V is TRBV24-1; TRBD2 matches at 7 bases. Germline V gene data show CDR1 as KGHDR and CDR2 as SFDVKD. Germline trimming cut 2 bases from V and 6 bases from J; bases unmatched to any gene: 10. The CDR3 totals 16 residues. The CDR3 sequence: CATSDYIGGSADTQYF. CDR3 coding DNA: TGTGCCACCAGTGATTACATTGGCGGGAGTGCCGATACGCAGTATTTT.

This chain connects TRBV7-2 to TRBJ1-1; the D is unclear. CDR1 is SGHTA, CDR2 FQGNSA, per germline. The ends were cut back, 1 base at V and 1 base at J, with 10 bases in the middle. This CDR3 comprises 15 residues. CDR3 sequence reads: CASSLDLAGNTEAFF. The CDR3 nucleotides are TGTGCCAGCAGCTTAGATCTAGCAGGGAACACTGAAGCTTTCTTT.

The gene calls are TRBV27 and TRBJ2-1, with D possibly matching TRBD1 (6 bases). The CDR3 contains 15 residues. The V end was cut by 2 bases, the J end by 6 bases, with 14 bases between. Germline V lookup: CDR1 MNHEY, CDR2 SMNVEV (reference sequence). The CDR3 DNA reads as TGTGCCAGCAGTTTAGACAGGCTAGTCGTCAATGAGCAGTTCTTC. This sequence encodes CASSLDRLVVNEQFF.

The CDR3 region has the DNA TGTGCCAGCGACTGTGACAGGGGTTATAATGAAAAACTGTTTTTT. Amino acid sequence: CASDCDRGYNEKLFF. The rearrangement joins TRBV27 to TRBJ1-4; 8 nucleotides match TRBD1. CDR1 MNHEY and CDR2 SMNVEV come from the germline V gene (reference sequence). Trimming cost V 8 bases and J 4 bases; bases outside gene matches: 9. The CDR3 is 15 amino acids.

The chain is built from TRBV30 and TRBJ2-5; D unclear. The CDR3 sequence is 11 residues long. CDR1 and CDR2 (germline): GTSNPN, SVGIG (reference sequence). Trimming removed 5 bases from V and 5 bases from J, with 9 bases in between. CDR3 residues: CAWENRETQYF. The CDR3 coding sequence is TGTGCCTGGGAAAATCGGGAGACCCAGTACTTC.

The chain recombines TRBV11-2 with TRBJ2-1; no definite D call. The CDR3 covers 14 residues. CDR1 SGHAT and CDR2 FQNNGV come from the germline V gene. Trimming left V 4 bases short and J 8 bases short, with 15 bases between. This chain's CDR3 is CASSSWAGMDEQFF. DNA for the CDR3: TGTGCCAGCAGCTCCTGGGCCGGAATGGATGAGCAGTTCTTC.

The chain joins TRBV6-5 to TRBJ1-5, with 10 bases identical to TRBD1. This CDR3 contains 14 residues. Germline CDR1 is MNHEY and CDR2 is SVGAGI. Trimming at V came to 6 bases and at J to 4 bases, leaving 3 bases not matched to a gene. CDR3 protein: CASRGTGANQPQHF. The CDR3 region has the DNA TGTGCCAGCAGGGGGACAGGGGCAAATCAGCCCCAGCATTTT.